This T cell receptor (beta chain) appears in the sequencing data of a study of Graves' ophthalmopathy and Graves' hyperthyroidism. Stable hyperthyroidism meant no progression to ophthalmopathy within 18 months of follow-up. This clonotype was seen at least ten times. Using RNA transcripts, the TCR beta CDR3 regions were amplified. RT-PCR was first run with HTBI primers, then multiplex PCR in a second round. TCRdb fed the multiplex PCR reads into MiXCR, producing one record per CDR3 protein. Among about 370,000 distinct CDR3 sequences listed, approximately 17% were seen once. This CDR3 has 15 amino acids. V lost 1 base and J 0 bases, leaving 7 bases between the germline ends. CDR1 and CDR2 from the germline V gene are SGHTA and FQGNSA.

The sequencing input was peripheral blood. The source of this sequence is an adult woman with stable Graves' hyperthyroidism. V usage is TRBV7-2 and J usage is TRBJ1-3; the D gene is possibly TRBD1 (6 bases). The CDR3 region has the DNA TGTGCCAGCAGCTTAGGGACAGACTCTGGAAACACCATATATTTT. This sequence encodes CASSLGTDSGNTIYF.